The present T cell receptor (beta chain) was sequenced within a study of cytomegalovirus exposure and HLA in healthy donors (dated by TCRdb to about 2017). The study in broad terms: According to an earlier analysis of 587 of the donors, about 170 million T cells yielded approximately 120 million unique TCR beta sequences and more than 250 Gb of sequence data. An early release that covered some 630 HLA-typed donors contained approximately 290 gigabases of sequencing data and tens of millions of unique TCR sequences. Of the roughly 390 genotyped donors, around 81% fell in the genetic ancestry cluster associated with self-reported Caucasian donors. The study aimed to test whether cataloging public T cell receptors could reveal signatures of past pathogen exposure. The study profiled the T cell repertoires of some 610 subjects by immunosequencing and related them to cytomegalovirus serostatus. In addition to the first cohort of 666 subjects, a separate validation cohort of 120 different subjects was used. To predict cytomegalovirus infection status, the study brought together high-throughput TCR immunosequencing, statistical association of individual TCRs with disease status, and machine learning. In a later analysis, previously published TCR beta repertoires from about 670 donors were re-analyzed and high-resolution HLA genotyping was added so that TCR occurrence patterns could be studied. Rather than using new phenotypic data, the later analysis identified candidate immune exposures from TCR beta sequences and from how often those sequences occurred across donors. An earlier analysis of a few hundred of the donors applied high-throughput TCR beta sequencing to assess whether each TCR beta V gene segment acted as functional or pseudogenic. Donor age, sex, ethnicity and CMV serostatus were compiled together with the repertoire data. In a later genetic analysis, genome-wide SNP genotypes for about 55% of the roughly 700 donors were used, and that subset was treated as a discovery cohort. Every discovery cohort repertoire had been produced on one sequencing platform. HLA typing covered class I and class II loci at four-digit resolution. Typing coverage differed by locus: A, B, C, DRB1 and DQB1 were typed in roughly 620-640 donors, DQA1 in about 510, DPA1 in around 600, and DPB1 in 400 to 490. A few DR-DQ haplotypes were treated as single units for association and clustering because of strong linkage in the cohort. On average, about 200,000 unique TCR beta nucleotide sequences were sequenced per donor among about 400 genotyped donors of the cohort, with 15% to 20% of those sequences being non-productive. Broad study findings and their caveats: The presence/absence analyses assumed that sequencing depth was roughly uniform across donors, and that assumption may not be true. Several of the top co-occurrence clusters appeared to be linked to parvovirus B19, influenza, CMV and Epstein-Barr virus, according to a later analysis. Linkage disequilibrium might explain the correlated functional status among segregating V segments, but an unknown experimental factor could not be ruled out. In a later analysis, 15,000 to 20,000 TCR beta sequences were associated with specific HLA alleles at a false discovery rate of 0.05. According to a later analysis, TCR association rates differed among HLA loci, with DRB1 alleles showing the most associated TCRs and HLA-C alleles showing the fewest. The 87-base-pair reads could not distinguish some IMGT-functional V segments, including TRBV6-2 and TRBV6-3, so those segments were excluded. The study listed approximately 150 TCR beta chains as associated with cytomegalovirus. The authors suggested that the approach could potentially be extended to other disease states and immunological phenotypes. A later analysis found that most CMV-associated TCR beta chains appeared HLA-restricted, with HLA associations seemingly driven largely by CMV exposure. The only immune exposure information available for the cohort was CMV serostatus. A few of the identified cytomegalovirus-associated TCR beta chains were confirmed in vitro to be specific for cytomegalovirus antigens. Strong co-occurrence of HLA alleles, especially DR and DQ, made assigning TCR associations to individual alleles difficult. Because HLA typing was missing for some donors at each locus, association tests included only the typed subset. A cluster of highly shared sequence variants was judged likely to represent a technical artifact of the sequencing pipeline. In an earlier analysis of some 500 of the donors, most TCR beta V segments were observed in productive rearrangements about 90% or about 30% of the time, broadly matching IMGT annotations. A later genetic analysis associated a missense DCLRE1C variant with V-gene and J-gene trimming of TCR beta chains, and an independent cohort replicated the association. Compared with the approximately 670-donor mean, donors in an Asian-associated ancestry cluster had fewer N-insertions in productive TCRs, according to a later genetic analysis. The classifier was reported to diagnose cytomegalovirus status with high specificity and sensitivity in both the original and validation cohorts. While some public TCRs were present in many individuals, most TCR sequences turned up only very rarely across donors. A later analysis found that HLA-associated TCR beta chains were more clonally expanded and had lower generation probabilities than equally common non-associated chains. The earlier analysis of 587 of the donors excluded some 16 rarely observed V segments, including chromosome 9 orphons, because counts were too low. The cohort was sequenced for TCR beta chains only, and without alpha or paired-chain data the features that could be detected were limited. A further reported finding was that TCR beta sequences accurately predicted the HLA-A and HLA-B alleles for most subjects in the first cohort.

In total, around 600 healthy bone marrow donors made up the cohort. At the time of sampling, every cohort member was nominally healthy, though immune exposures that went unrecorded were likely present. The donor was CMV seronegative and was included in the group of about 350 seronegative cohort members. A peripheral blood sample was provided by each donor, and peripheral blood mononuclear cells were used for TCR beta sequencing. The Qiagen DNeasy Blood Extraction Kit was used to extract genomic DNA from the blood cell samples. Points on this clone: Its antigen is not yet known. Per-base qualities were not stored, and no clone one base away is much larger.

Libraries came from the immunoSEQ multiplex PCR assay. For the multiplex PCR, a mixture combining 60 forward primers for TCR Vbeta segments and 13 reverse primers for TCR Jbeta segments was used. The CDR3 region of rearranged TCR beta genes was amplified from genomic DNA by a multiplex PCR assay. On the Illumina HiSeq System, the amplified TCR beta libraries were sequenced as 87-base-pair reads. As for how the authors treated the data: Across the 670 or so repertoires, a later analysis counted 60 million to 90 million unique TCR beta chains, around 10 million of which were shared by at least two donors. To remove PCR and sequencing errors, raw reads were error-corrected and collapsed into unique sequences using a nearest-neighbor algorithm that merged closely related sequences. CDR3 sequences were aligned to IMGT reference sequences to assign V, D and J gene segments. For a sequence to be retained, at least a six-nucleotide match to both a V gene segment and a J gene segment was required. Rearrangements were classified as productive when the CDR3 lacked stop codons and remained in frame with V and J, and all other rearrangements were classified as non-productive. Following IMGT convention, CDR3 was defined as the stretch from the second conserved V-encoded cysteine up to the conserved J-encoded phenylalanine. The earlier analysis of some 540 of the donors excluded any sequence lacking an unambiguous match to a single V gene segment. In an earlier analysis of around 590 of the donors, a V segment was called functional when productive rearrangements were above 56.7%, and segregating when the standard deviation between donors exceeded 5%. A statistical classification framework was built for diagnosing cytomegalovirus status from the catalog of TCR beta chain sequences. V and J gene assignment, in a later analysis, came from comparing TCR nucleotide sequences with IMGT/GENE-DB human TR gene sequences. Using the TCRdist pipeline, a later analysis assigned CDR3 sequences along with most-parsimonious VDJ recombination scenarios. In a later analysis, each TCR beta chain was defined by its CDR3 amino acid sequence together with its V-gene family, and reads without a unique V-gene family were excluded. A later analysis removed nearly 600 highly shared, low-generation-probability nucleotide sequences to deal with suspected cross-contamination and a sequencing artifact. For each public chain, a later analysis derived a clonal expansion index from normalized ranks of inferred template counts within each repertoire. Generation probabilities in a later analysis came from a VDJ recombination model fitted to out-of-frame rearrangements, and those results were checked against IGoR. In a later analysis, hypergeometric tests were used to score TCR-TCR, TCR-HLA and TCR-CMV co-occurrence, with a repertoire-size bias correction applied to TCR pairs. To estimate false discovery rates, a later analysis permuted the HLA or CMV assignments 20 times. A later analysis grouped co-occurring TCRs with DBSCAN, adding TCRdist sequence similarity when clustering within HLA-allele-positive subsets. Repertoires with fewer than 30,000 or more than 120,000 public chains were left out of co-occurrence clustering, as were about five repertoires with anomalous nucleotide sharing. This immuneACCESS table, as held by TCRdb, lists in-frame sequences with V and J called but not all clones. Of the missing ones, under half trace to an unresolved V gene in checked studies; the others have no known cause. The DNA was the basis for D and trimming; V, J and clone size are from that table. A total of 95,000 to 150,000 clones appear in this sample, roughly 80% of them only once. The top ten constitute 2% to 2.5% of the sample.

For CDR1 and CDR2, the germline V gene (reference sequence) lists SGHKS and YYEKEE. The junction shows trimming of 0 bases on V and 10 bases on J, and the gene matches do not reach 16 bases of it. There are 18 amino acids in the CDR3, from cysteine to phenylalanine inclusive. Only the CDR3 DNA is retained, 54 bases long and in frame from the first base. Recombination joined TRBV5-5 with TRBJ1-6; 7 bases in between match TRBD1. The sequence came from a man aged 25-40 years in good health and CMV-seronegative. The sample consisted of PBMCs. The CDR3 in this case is CASSLVYRDRVLSSPLHF. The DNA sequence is TGTGCCAGCAGCTTGGTTTACCGAGACAGGGTACTGTCATCACCCCTCCACTTT.